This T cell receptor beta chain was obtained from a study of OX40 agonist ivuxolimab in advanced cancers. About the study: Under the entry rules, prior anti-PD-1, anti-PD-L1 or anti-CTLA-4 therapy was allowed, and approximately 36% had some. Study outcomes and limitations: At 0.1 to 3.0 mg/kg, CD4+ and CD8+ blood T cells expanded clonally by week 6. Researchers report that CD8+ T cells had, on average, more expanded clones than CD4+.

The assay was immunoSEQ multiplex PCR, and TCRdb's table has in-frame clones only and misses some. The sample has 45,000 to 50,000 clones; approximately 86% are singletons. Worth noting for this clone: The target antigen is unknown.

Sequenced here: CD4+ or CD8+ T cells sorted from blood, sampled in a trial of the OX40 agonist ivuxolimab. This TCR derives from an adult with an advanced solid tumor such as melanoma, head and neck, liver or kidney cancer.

The CDR3 region is CASFLGLAGVGDTQYF. The CDR3 coding sequence is TGCGCCAGCTTCTTGGGACTAGCGGGAGTGGGAGATACGCAGTATTTT. The chain combines TRBV5-1 with TRBJ2-3, with 14 bases aligning to TRBD2. Germline CDR1 reads SGHRS; CDR2 reads YFSETQ. CDR3 size: 16 residues. J lost 5 bases, V lost 7 bases, and 9 bases had no gene match.